The 27 T cell receptor beta chains below all came from one sample that was sequenced in a study of cytomegalovirus exposure and HLA in healthy donors. A multiplex PCR was run with 60 Vbeta primers and 13 Jbeta primers. Assay used: immunoSEQ multiplex PCR; TCRdb lists only in-frame clones, some missing. The sample lists 150,000 to 200,000 clones; roughly 80% were seen once. The sequencing sample was made of PBMCs. These TCRs come from a woman aged 18-35 years in good health and CMV-seronegative.

This clone was counted between two and nine times. The V and J genes are TRBV4-3 and TRBJ2-3, with 11 bases fitting TRBD2. The V segment lost 1 base and the J segment 4 bases; nucleotides outside the gene matches: 10. Germline CDR1 and CDR2: LGHNA and YSLEER. The CDR3 sequence is 18 residues long. In DNA form, the CDR3 reads TGCGCCAGCAGCCAAGCTTGGCGAACTAGCGGGAGTTCAGATACGCAGTATTTT. Amino acids: CASSQAWRTSGSSDTQYF.

This rearrangement joins TRBV4-2 to TRBJ2-1; D gene uncertain. Trimming stripped 6 bases from V and 6 bases from J, with 9 bases between. The CDR3 is 12 residues long. The germline CDR1 and CDR2 sequences are LGHNA and YNFKEQ. The CDR3 DNA is TGTGCCAGCAGGTCGGCTAGCAATGAGCAGTTCTTC. Its translation is CASRSASNEQFF.

Worth noting for this clone: One junction end does not reproduce the germline sequence, and a read error may be involved. V is TRBV30 and J is TRBJ2-2; 10 bases match TRBD2. This CDR3 is built from 21 residues. The germline V gene encodes CDR1 GTSNPN and CDR2 SVGIG (reference sequence). CDR3 sequence: CAWNYRALAGRIATNAGELFF. CDR3 DNA sequence: TGTGCCTGGAACTACAGGGCACTAGCGGGAAGGATAGCTACGAACGCCGGGGAGCTGTTTTTT.

J is TRBJ2-5 and V is TRBV7-6; 9 bases are shared with TRBD2. Trimming at V came to 2 bases and at J to 5 bases, leaving 6 bases not matched to a gene. Looked up from germline, CDR1 is SGHVS and CDR2 is FNYEAQ. The CDR3 runs to 15 residues. This CDR3 is CASSLRELAGETQYF. The CDR3 DNA follows: TGTGCCAGCAGCTTAAGAGAACTAGCGGGTGAGACCCAGTACTTC.

The gene calls are TRBV21-1 and TRBJ2-2; no check of the table's D call, TRBD2, against the DNA was made. TRBV21-1 is designated a pseudogene. The CDR3 has 14 residues. This chain's CDR3 is CASSSGPNTGELFF. Written as DNA, the CDR3 is TGTGCCAGCAGCAGCGGGCCAAACACCGGGGAGCTGTTTTTT.

The chain joins TRBV9 to TRBJ1-4; D unresolved. The CDR3 has 14 residues. Trimming cost V 4 bases and J 8 bases, with 15 bases left between them. In germline, CDR1 is SGDLS, CDR2 YYNGEE. CDR3: CASSRTATGEKLFF. CDR3 nucleotide sequence: TGTGCCAGCAGCCGTACTGCCACCGGGGAAAAACTGTTTTTT.

This clone was seen only a few times. The CDR3 end shows no conserved phenylalanine or tryptophan, and so a read error is likely. The DNA is omitted, as the CDR3 cannot be located on it reliably, and the CDR3 follows TCRdb's listing. The chain combines TRBV7-6 with TRBJ1-2. The CDR3 is made up of 12 amino acids, end residues included. CDR1 SGHVS and CDR2 FNYEAQ come from the germline V gene. The CDR3 loop is CASSGPGLPEWS.

This chain connects TRBV27 to TRBJ1-1; the D gene is possibly TRBD1 (5 bases). V was cut by 5 bases and J by 2 bases, with 12 bases left in between. This CDR3 is built from 14 residues. Germline V gives CDR1 MNHEY, CDR2 SMNVEV (reference sequence). CDR3 sequence reads: CASSPSWGNTEAFF. As DNA, the CDR3 is TGTGCCAGCAGTCCCTCTTGGGGCAACACTGAAGCTTTCTTT.

This clone was observed a handful of times. This sequence joins TRBV30 and TRBJ2-2; 7 bases line up with TRBD1. J was trimmed by 4 bases and V by 2 bases; bases with no gene match: 1. The CDR3 contains 13 residues. The V gene's germline CDR1 is GTSNPN and CDR2 SVGIG (reference sequence). The CDR3 sequence: CAWSYRGTGELFF. The CDR3 DNA reads TGTGCCTGGAGTTACAGGGGCACCGGGGAGCTGTTTTTT. Combining the CDR3 with reference TRBV30 and TRBJ2-2 gives the whole variable domain SQTIHQWPATLVQPVGSPLSLECTVEGTSNPNLYWYRQAAGRGLQLLFYSVGIGQISSEVPQNLSASRPQDRQFILSSKKLLLSDSGFYLCAWSYRGTGELFFGEGSRLTVL.

This chain connects TRBV19 to TRBJ2-2, with 10 bases aligning to TRBD2. The CDR3 spans 19 residues. J gave up 4 bases and V 1 base, and 12 bases lay outside the gene matches. Germline CDR1 is LNHDA and CDR2 is SQIVND (reference sequence). The CDR3 region has the DNA TGTGCCAGTAGTATAGCCCCCTGGGCTAGCGGGAGTCTCACCGGGGAGCTGTTTTTT. This gives the protein CASSIAPWASGSLTGELFF.

This clone was seen only once. J is TRBJ1-2 and V is TRBV19; D gene uncertain. The CDR3 covers 13 residues. CDR1 LNHDA and CDR2 SQIVND come from the germline V gene (reference sequence). Trimming pared 7 bases from V and 0 bases from J, leaving 9 bases between. CDR3 sequence: CASTASANYGYTF. CDR3 in DNA: TGTGCCAGTACCGCCAGCGCTAACTATGGCTACACCTTC. The variable domain in full, with the rest retrieved from reference TRBV19 and TRBJ1-2, is DGGITQSPKYLFRKEGQNVTLSCEQNLNHDAMYWYRQDPGQGLRLIYYSQIVNDFQKGDIAEGYSVSREKKESFPLTVTSAQKNPTAFYLCASTASANYGYTFGSGTRLTVV.

The chain joins TRBV28 to TRBJ2-3, with D unclear. V lost 2 bases, J lost 2 bases, and 5 bases lay in between. CDR1 and CDR2 (germline): MDHEN, SYDVKM. The CDR3 has 13 amino acids. The CDR3 protein is CASSLQATDTQYF. The CDR3 coding sequence is TGTGCCAGCAGTTTACAGGCCACAGATACGCAGTATTTT.

The chain carries TRBV27 and TRBJ1-3, with 7 positions matching TRBD1. The length of the CDR3 is 13 residues. Germline trimming cut 6 bases from V and 7 bases from J; bases unmatched to any gene: 6. Germline V gene sequence: CDR1 MNHEY, CDR2 SMNVEV (reference sequence). CDR3 DNA sequence: TGTGCCAGCAGCTTACAGGGGAGCAACACCATATATTTT. The encoded protein is CASSLQGSNTIYF.

The rearrangement links TRBV5-1 to TRBJ2-2; 8 bases align to TRBD1. CDR3 length: 16 residues. Germline V lookup: CDR1 SGHRS, CDR2 YFSETQ. V lost 4 bases, J lost 0 bases, and 5 bases stayed unmatched. CDR3 DNA: TGCGCCAGCAGCCCAGGGACAGGTTCGAACACCGGGGAGCTGTTTTTT. This codes for CASSPGTGSNTGELFF.

This rearrangement joins TRBV5-6 to TRBJ1-3, with TRBD1 identical over 7 bases. The CDR3 runs to 14 residues. The germline gives CDR1 SGHDT, CDR2 YYEEEE. Unmatched junction bases numbered 4, after V lost 3 bases and J lost 4 bases. In DNA, the CDR3 is TGTGCCAGCAGCTCCCCGGGACAGGGAAACACCATATATTTT. This translates into CASSSPGQGNTIYF.

The chain uses TRBV11-3 and TRBJ2-3; D is possibly TRBD2 (6 bases). CDR1 and CDR2 from the germline V gene are SGHNT and YENEEA. V was shortened by 3 bases and J by 2 bases, with 12 bases between the two germline ends. The CDR3 extends over 15 amino acids. The CDR3 DNA sequence: TGTGCCAGCAGCTTGACTAGACCACCCACAGATACGCAGTATTTT. It codes for CASSLTRPPTDTQYF.

The chain has TRBV18 and TRBJ2-3, with 11 bases identical to TRBD2. The CDR3 is 19 amino acids. The germline V gene has CDR1 KGHSH and CDR2 LQKENI. J gave up 0 bases and V 6 bases, and 14 bases lay outside the gene matches. CDR3 region: CASSHPGLAASYSTDTQYF. The CDR3 DNA sequence: TGTGCCAGCTCCCACCCGGGACTAGCGGCTAGTTATAGCACAGATACGCAGTATTTT.

This clone appeared a single time. The V gene is TRBV4-2, the J gene TRBJ2-1; possibly TRBD2 for D (6 bases). Germline V gene sequence: CDR1 LGHNA, CDR2 YNFKEQ. This CDR3 has 15 residues. Deletions cut 4 bases from V and 9 bases from J, with 19 bases between. This chain's CDR3 is CASSPGLDFGGEQFF. The CDR3 region has the DNA TGTGCCAGCAGCCCGGGACTTGATTTTGGGGGTGAGCAGTTCTTC.

The CDR3 protein is CASRPGLAALNEQFF. CDR3 nucleotide sequence: TGTGCCAGCAGGCCCGGGCTAGCGGCTTTGAATGAGCAGTTCTTC. The chain links TRBV6-5 to TRBJ2-1; 7 bases match TRBD2. Trimming at V came to 6 bases and at J to 7 bases, leaving 12 bases not matched to a gene. Germline CDR1 is MNHEY and CDR2 is SVGAGI. The CDR3 has 15 amino acids.

The chain links TRBV5-6 to TRBJ2-1; 9 bases are shared with TRBD1. Germline lookup yields CDR1 SGHDT and CDR2 YYEEEE. The trim removed 7 bases at V and 4 bases at J, leaving 9 bases unmatched. CDR3 size: 15 residues. The CDR3 loop is CASDSGTGPYNEQFF. In nucleotides, the CDR3 is TGTGCCAGCGACTCCGGGACAGGGCCTTACAATGAGCAGTTCTTC.

This chain joins TRBV28 and TRBJ1-4; D gene ambiguous. Germline loops: CDR1 MDHEN, CDR2 SYDVKM. Between the trimmed V and J ends, which lost 7 bases and 4 bases, there was a span of 13 bases. The CDR3 length is 14 residues. The CDR3 reads CASTLSGVNEKLFF. As DNA, the CDR3 is TGTGCCAGCACTTTGTCCGGGGTTAATGAAAAACTGTTTTTT.

This clone showed up just a few times. The chain recombines TRBV5-6 with TRBJ2-3; D might be TRBD1 (6 bases). V was trimmed by 4 bases and J by 1 base, leaving 7 bases between them. This CDR3 spans 13 amino acids. The V gene's germline CDR1 is SGHDT and CDR2 YYEEEE. The CDR3 sequence is CASSRTGTDTQYF. In nucleotides, the CDR3 is TGTGCCAGCAGCAGGACAGGCACAGATACGCAGTATTTT.

There are a few counts of this clone. The rearrangement uses TRBV19 and TRBJ2-6, with D possibly TRBD1 on 6 matching bases. In germline, CDR1 is LNHDA, CDR2 SQIVND (reference sequence). The CDR3 has 19 amino acids. V was clipped by 6 bases and J by 2 bases, with 23 bases between them. CDR3 nucleotide sequence: TGTGCCAGTAGACCTATCCTGGGACACCAAGGAACTGGGGCCAACGTCCTGACTTTC. Amino acids: CASRPILGHQGTGANVLTF.

By share, this clone counts as medium-sized. This chain uses TRBV27 with TRBJ1-1; D perhaps matches TRBD1 (5 bases). The CDR3 has 13 residues. Per germline, CDR1 MNHEY and CDR2 SMNVEV (reference sequence). V was pared by 10 bases and J by 3 bases, with 15 bases between. The CDR3 nucleotides are TGTGCCATCTTCCTCAGGGATTACACTGAAGCTTTCTTT. Protein: CAIFLRDYTEAFF.

V and J are TRBV27 and TRBJ2-5; 7 nucleotides align to TRBD2. Looked up from germline, CDR1 is MNHEY and CDR2 is SMNVEV (reference sequence). The CDR3 runs to 14 residues. V dropped 8 bases and J dropped 0; count of bases not matched to a gene: 6. CDR3 region: CASGERGNQETQYF. The CDR3 bases are TGTGCCAGCGGGGAGCGGGGCAACCAAGAGACCCAGTACTTC.

This clone was seen more than once but under ten times. This chain joins TRBV30 and TRBJ1-1; weak D call: TRBD1 (5 bases). V was shortened by 1 base and J by 1 base, with 7 bases between the two germline ends. The germline V gene encodes CDR1 GTSNPN and CDR2 SVGIG (reference sequence). CDR3 length: 13 amino acids. The DNA for the CDR3 is TGTGCCTGGAGTGAGCAGGGGAACACTGAAGCTTTCTTT. Its translation: CAWSEQGNTEAFF.

This clone was counted a single time. This chain links TRBV30 with TRBJ1-6, with TRBD1 as a possible D gene (6 bases). Trimming cost V 4 bases and J 9 bases, with 16 bases left between them. Germline lookup yields CDR1 GTSNPN and CDR2 SVGIG (reference sequence). This CDR3 comprises 14 residues. In DNA, the CDR3 is TGTGCCTGGACTGTATCGGCCAGGGGTTCACCCCTCCACTTT. It encodes CAWTVSARGSPLHF.